This T cell receptor (beta chain) was observed in a study of CD8+CD57+ T cells in acquired aplastic anemia. Looking at the study overall: The average read count for CD4+ cells in healthy donors was around 9.9 million.

TCR beta VDJ and CDR3 profiling used genomic DNA as template. TCRdb itself ran the reads through MiXCR, one entry per CDR3 protein. The sample shows about 200,000 distinct CDR3 sequences, 34% of them seen only once. This clonotype was seen repeatedly, ten times or more. What it binds is unknown. Study findings and constraints: Between the patient and control groups, CD8+ Simpson's diversity did not differ significantly.

The CDR3 contains 14 residues. The trim removed 6 bases at V and 4 bases at J, leaving 5 bases unmatched. CDR1 and CDR2 (germline): ENHRY, SYGVKD. Material for sequencing was sorted CD4+, CD8+, or CD8+CD57+ T cells (not recorded which) from PBMCs. This TCR was sampled from a human donor in good health, serving as a control. The chain carries TRBV10-3 and TRBJ2-5, with 10 bases aligning to TRBD2. DNA of the CDR3: TGTGCCATCAGCCCGGGACTAGCGTTAGAGACCCAGTACTTC. It encodes CAISPGLALETQYF.